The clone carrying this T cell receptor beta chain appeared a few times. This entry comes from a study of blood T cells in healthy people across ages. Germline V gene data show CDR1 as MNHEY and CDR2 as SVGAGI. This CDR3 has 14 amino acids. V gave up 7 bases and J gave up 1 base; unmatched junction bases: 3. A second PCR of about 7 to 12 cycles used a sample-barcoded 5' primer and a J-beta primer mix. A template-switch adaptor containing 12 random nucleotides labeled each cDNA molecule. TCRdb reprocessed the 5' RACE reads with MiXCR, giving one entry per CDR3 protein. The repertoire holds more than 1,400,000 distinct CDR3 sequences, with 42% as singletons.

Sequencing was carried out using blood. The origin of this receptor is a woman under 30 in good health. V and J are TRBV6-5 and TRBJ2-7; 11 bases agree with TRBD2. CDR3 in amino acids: CASTRLAGSYEQYF. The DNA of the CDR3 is TGTGCCAGCACCCGACTAGCGGGATCCTACGAGCAGTACTTC.